A selection of T cell receptor beta chains follows, all from one sample in a study of cytomegalovirus exposure and HLA in healthy donors. The repertoire was sequenced with immunoSEQ multiplex PCR; TCRdb's copy has only in-frame clones and lacks some. This sample has 200,000 to 250,000 clones, with around 90% found just once. Sequencing was carried out using PBMCs. The receptors were gathered from a woman aged 18-35 years in good health and CMV-seronegative. The CDR3 runs from the conserved cysteine through the conserved F or W. D genes are given only for firm matches. Size values are once, few and many counts, or a class for expanded clones, and some rows have none.

clone size: few; D gene: .; J gene: TRBJ1-1; V gene: TRBV6-5; CDR3 DNA: TGTGCCAGCAGTTCAGGGTACGGGAACACTGAAGCTTTCTTT; CDR3 protein: CASSSGYGNTEAFF
clone size: few; D gene: .; J gene: TRBJ1-3; V gene: TRBV29-1; CDR3 DNA: TGCAGCGTACCACGGGGAAACACCATATATTTT; CDR3 protein: CSVPRGNTIYF
clone size: .; D gene: .; J gene: TRBJ1-1; V gene: TRBV28; CDR3 DNA: TGTGCCAGCAGTGGGACACCTGAGGAAGCTTTCTTT; CDR3 protein: CASSGTPEEAFF
clone size: once; D gene: .; J gene: TRBJ2-1; V gene: TRBV19; CDR3 DNA: TGTGCCAGTAACGACATAGGAAATGAGCAGTTCTTC; CDR3 protein: CASNDIGNEQFF
clone size: .; D gene: TRBD2; J gene: TRBJ2-1; V gene: TRBV9; CDR3 DNA: TGTGCCAGCAGCGTAGAGGGGACTAGCGGGGATGAGCAGTTCTTC; CDR3 protein: CASSVEGTSGDEQFF
clone size: .; D gene: TRBD2; J gene: TRBJ2-1; V gene: TRBV4-1; CDR3 DNA: TGCGCCAGCAGCCAAGCTCTAGCGGGAGTTTATAATGAGCAGTTCTTC; CDR3 protein: CASSQALAGVYNEQFF
clone size: .; D gene: TRBD1; J gene: TRBJ1-5; V gene: TRBV19; CDR3 DNA: TGTGCCAGTAGTAAAACAGGGGTGGGCCAGCCCCAGCATTTT; CDR3 protein: CASSKTGVGQPQHF
clone size: .; D gene: TRBD1; J gene: TRBJ1-1; V gene: TRBV2; CDR3 DNA: TGTGCCAGCAGAGCGGGACAGGGGGCCCGAGAAGCTTTCTTT; CDR3 protein: CASRAGQGAREAFF
clone size: .; D gene: .; J gene: TRBJ1-2; V gene: TRBV2; CDR3 DNA: TGTGCCAGCAGTCCCGAGATGAACTATGGCTACACCTTC; CDR3 protein: CASSPEMNYGYTF
clone size: once; D gene: TRBD1; J gene: TRBJ1-2; V gene: TRBV2; CDR3 DNA: TGTGCCAGCAGTGATGGGACAGGAAATCTCCATTATGGCTACACCTTC; CDR3 protein: CASSDGTGNLHYGYTF
clone size: .; D gene: TRBD1; J gene: TRBJ2-5; V gene: TRBV7-8; CDR3 DNA: TGTGCCAGCAGCTCCCCCGAGACAGGGCCAGAGACCCAGTACTTC; CDR3 protein: CASSSPETGPETQYF
clone size: .; D gene: .; J gene: TRBJ2-7; V gene: TRBV27; CDR3 DNA: TGTGCCAGCAGTTTCTTCCCCTCGGAGGGATATTGGGACGAGCAGTACTTC; CDR3 protein: CASSFFPSEGYWDEQYF
clone size: .; D gene: .; J gene: TRBJ2-7; V gene: TRBV19; CDR3 DNA: TGTGCCAGTAGTATTTTTGTGGGACACAGCTACGAGCAGTACTTC; CDR3 protein: CASSIFVGHSYEQYF
clone size: .; D gene: .; J gene: TRBJ2-2; V gene: TRBV30; CDR3 DNA: TGTGCCTGGAGTCGAGGCGGGGAGCTGTTTTTT; CDR3 protein: CAWSRGGELFF
clone size: .; D gene: .; J gene: TRBJ2-3; V gene: TRBV2; CDR3 DNA: TGTGCCGGTACAGGGATCACAGATACGCAGTATTTT; CDR3 protein: CAGTGITDTQYF
clone size: few; D gene: TRBD1; J gene: TRBJ1-5; V gene: TRBV28; CDR3 DNA: TGTGCCAGCAGTTTATCCTGGGGACAGAGAAAACAGCCCCAGCATTTT; CDR3 protein: CASSLSWGQRKQPQHF
clone size: .; D gene: .; J gene: TRBJ2-7; V gene: TRBV28; CDR3 DNA: TGTGCCAGCAGTTTGTATTCCTACGAGCAGTACTTC; CDR3 protein: CASSLYSYEQYF
clone size: .; D gene: .; J gene: TRBJ2-3; V gene: TRBV27; CDR3 DNA: TGTGCCAGCAGTTTACTGGGAGTTGGTACAGATACGCAGTATTTT; CDR3 protein: CASSLLGVGTDTQYF